The following is a T cell receptor beta chain sequence with its context. Its cognate antigen is unknown. Using immunoSEQ multiplex PCR, the repertoire was profiled, and TCRdb retains in-frame clones only, with some absent. This sample yields 100,000 to 150,000 clones, of which 88% are seen a single time; about 4% belongs to the top ten. The donors belonged to the approximately 130-subject validation cohort, separate from the approximately 670-subject first cohort. The record originates from a study of cytomegalovirus exposure and HLA in healthy donors. For the study at large: Later, an analysis reported that the 120 or so validation repertoires had used the same platform as the approximately 680 first-cohort repertoires. Study-wide points: First-cohort TCR clusters tended to co-occur in the 95 to 150 validation repertoires, a later analysis found. Through in vitro validation, a few CMV-associated chains were shown to be specific for CMV antigens.

This CDR3 is 11 amino acids long. Per the germline V gene, CDR1 is PRHDT and CDR2 is FYEKMQ (reference sequence). Trimming left V 6 bases short and J 5 bases short, with 7 bases between. The sample was PBMCs. The chain is built from TRBV13 and TRBJ2-5; D not resolved. The TCR comes from a young man in good health and CMV-seropositive. The CDR3 nucleotides read TGTGCCAGCAGTCGTATCGAGACCCAGTACTTC. This sequence encodes CASSRIETQYF.